This entry lists 23 T cell receptor beta chains sequenced from one sample in a study of T cells in Graves' hyperthyroidism and ophthalmopathy. Using RNA transcripts as the source, TCR beta CDR3 regions were amplified. An initial round of RT-PCR targeting the TCR CDR3 relied on the HTBI primer set. TCRdb ran MiXCR on the multiplex PCR reads and lists one entry per CDR3 protein. The sample contains around 340,000 distinct CDR3 sequences, approximately 16% of which appear only once. The specimen was blood. These receptors were taken from a man between 25 and 39 years old with Graves' hyperthyroidism.

The chain links TRBV12-3 or TRBV12-4 to TRBJ2-1, with D unresolved. V was trimmed by 5 bases and J by 6 bases, leaving 20 bases between them. The length of the CDR3 is 16 residues. The CDR3 loop is CASSPRRNIARNEQFF. The CDR3 DNA sequence: TGTGCCAGCAGTCCACGCCGGAACATCGCACGCAATGAGCAGTTCTTC.

This clonotype has a count of ten or more. The V call is TRBV7-3, the J call TRBJ1-1, with D unclear. Trimming took 2 bases from V and 5 from J, leaving 9 bases between them. This CDR3 comprises 13 residues. Germline assignment: CDR1 SGHTA and CDR2 FQGTGA. The chain's CDR3 is CASSLEFRTEAFF. The CDR3 coding sequence is TGTGCCAGCAGCTTAGAATTTCGAACTGAAGCTTTCTTT.

In regard to this clonotype: A much larger clone is a single base away; this may be a read error. This chain joins TRBV3-1 and TRBJ2-5; a possible D gene is TRBD1 (6 bases). V lost 6 bases to trimming and J lost 2 bases, with 16 bases between them. The CDR3 contains 15 residues. Germline values: CDR1 LGHDT, CDR2 YNNKEL (reference sequence). The CDR3 loop reads CASSYPGQTQETQYF. In DNA form, the CDR3 reads TGTGCCAGCAGTTACCCGGGACAAACACAAGAGACCCAGTACTTC.

V is TRBV7-3 and J is TRBJ1-5, with TRBD1 identical over 12 bases. The germline gives CDR1 SGHTA, CDR2 FQGTGA. This CDR3 contains 19 residues. V gave up 5 bases and J gave up 3 bases; unmatched junction bases: 14. The CDR3 reads CASSNTTRDRGLHNQPQHF. CDR3 sequence (DNA): TGTGCCAGCAGCAACACGACCCGGGACAGGGGGCTTCACAATCAGCCCCAGCATTTT. Full variable domain (outside the CDR3, taken from reference TRBV7-3 and TRBJ1-5): GAGVSQTPSNKVTEKGKYVELRCDPISGHTALYWYRQSLGQGPEFLIYFQGTGAADDSGLPNDRFFAVRPEGSVSTLKIQRTERGDSAVYLCASSNTTRDRGLHNQPQHFGDGTRLSIL.

This clonotype was seen many times. The rearrangement links TRBV6-6 to TRBJ2-1; TRBD2 matches at 8 bases. The CDR3 has 17 amino acids. CDR1 is MNHNY and CDR2 is SVGAGI in the germline V gene (reference sequence). The V and J ends lost 0 bases and 4 bases, in that order; junction bases with no gene match: 8. The CDR3 bases are TGTGCCAGCAGTTACTCGACGGGAGCGGGAGCTTACAATGAGCAGTTCTTC. Its translation is CASSYSTGAGAYNEQFF.

The chain combines TRBV6-1 with TRBJ2-7, with 7 bases fitting TRBD1. In germline, CDR1 is MNHNS, CDR2 SASEGT. The J segment lost 0 bases and the V segment lost 8 bases, leaving 4 bases of the junction unmatched. The CDR3 spans 13 residues. CDR3 bases: TGTGCCAGCGGGACAGTTAACTCCTACGAGCAGTACTTC. Residues: CASGTVNSYEQYF.

This clonotype was counted many times. V usage is TRBV3-1 and J usage is TRBJ2-7; 8 positions agree with TRBD1. The ends lost 0 bases at V and 3 bases at J; junction bases unmatched: 10. The CDR3 length is 17 residues. Germline CDR1 LGHDT, CDR2 YNNKEL (reference sequence). Here the CDR3 DNA reads TGTGCCAGCAGCCAAGAAATTGGGCGGACAGGGTTCTACGAGCAGTACTTC. Its translation is CASSQEIGRTGFYEQYF.

The V gene is TRBV18, the J gene TRBJ1-1; D is ambiguous. V lost 5 bases to trimming and J lost 3 bases, with 13 bases between them. CDR1 and CDR2 from the germline V gene are KGHSH and LQKENI. The CDR3 runs to 14 residues. This chain's CDR3 is CASSSLERDTEAFF. Here the CDR3 DNA reads TGTGCCAGCTCATCTCTGGAACGGGACACTGAAGCTTTCTTT.

This clonotype occurred many times. The chain uses TRBV7-4 and TRBJ2-1; no clear D gene. Germline lookup yields CDR1 SGHVT and CDR2 SQSDAQ. The CDR3 spans 15 residues. The germline V and J ends were trimmed by 1 base and 3 bases, with 10 bases remaining between them. CDR3 DNA: TGTGCCAGCAGCTTAGAGAGCCGAATCTACAATGAGCAGTTCTTC. Its protein is CASSLESRIYNEQFF. Full variable domain (outside the CDR3, taken from reference TRBV7-4 and TRBJ2-1): GAGVSQSPRYKVAKRGRDVALRCDSISGHVTLYWYRQTLGQGSEVLTYSQSDAQRDKSGRPSGRFSAERPERSVSTLKIQRTEQGDSAVYLCASSLESRIYNEQFFGPGTRLTVL.

Remarks on this clonotype: Since a much larger clone is just one base distant, this may be a read error. The chain couples TRBV6-2 or TRBV6-3 to TRBJ1-1; D is perhaps TRBD1 (5 bases). The CDR3 extends over 14 amino acids. Germline assignment: CDR1 MNHEY and CDR2 SVGEGT. Trimming pared 5 bases from V and 9 bases from J, leaving 19 bases between. The CDR3 loop reads CASSGGHELQKAFF. The DNA of the CDR3 is TGTGCCAGCAGTGGAGGACATGAGCTCCAGAAAGCTTTCTTT.

This clonotype was detected many times. The chain employs TRBV12-3 or TRBV12-4 and TRBJ2-7; perhaps TRBD1 as D (6 bases). The CDR3 spans 14 residues. V was shortened by 2 bases and J by 4 bases, with 12 bases between the two germline ends. This CDR3 reads CASSLRWGQYEQYF. The CDR3 DNA is TGTGCCAGCAGTTTACGGTGGGGACAATACGAGCAGTACTTC.

This clonotype was recorded a few times. The chain carries TRBV7-9 and TRBJ2-7, with D perhaps TRBD1 (6 bases). The CDR3 has 16 residues. V lost 1 base to trimming and J lost 0 bases, with 13 bases between them. In germline, CDR1 is SEHNR, CDR2 FQNEAQ (reference sequence). The CDR3 DNA sequence: TGTGCCAGCAGCTTAGTAGCTGGGACAAACTCCTACGAGCAGTACTTC. It translates to CASSLVAGTNSYEQYF.

This clonotype has only a few counts. J is TRBJ1-5 and V is TRBV12-5; D remains unclear. The V end lost 7 bases, the J end lost 6 bases, and 13 bases lay between the germline ends. In germline, CDR1 is LGHNT, CDR2 FRNRAP. The CDR3 runs 13 residues. CDR3 sequence: CASEEGFSQPQHF. The CDR3, as DNA: TGTGCTAGTGAAGAAGGGTTTAGTCAGCCCCAGCATTTT. Full variable domain (outside the CDR3, taken from reference TRBV12-5 and TRBJ1-5): DARVTQTPRHKVTEMGQEVTMRCQPILGHNTVFWYRQTMMQGLELLAYFRNRAPLDDSGMPKDRFSAEMPDATLATLKIQPSEPRDSAVYFCASEEGFSQPQHFGDGTRLSIL.

V gene TRBV27 combines with J gene TRBJ2-7; D not certain. CDR1 is MNHEY and CDR2 is SMNVEV in the germline V gene (reference sequence). This CDR3 has 14 residues. Trimming left V 6 bases short and J 6 bases short, with 18 bases between. The CDR3 DNA follows: TGTGCCAGCAGCCCCGTGATCCCCGTGGGCGAGCAGTACTTC. Translation: CASSPVIPVGEQYF.

Many counts were recorded for this clonotype. The chain joins TRBV18 to TRBJ2-1; D is unresolved. Germline assignment: CDR1 KGHSH and CDR2 LQKENI. The CDR3 is made up of 15 amino acids. V lost 2 bases and J 10 bases, leaving 18 bases between the germline ends. DNA for the CDR3: TGTGCCAGCTCACCATTTAGGAAGACCCCAATGGAGCAGTTCTTC. It encodes CASSPFRKTPMEQFF.

The chain combines TRBV12-3 or TRBV12-4 with TRBJ2-2; 8 bases are a match to TRBD1. This CDR3 has 13 amino acids. V was pared by 5 bases and J by 5 bases, with 1 base of the junction left unmatched. The DNA for the CDR3 is TGTGCCAGCAGTCGACAGGGGACCGGGGAGCTGTTTTTT. Amino acid sequence: CASSRQGTGELFF.

Note on this clonotype: Being one base from a much bigger clone, this may be a read error. V is TRBV30 and J is TRBJ2-1, with D possibly matching TRBD2 (5 bases). The germline CDR1 and CDR2 sequences are GTSNPN and SVGIG (reference sequence). This CDR3 comprises 14 residues. V shed 0 bases and J shed 10 bases, with 16 bases lying between them. CDR3 sequence (DNA): TGTGCCTGGAGTGTACGGAGGAGAGAGGGCGAGCAGTTCTTC. It codes for CAWSVRRREGEQFF. The variable domain in full, completed from reference TRBV30 and TRBJ2-1, reads SQTIHQWPATLVQPVGSPLSLECTVEGTSNPNLYWYRQAAGRGLQLLFYSVGIGQISSEVPQNLSASRPQDRQFILSSKKLLLSDSGFYLCAWSVRRREGEQFFGPGTRLTVL.

The sample holds a few counts of this clonotype. The chain employs TRBV15 and TRBJ2-3; 8 nucleotides match TRBD2. V trimming: 1 base; J trimming: 6 bases; junction bases outside the gene matches: 6. Germline V gene lookup returns CDR1 LNHNV and CDR2 YYDKDF (reference sequence). The CDR3 is made up of 15 amino acids. The CDR3 nucleotides are TGTGCCACCAGCAGAGGAGCGGGAGTGCCGGATACGCAGTATTTT. It yields the protein CATSRGAGVPDTQYF.

To note about this clonotype: This may come from a read error, since a much larger clone is one base off. The V and J genes are TRBV3-1 and TRBJ2-5; the D gene is possibly TRBD1 (5 bases). Germline CDR1 reads LGHDT; CDR2 reads YNNKEL (reference sequence). The CDR3 runs 15 residues. V was clipped by 1 base and J by 5 bases, with 14 bases between them. The CDR3, as DNA: TGTGCCAGCAGCCAAGGTGGCCAGGGCCTGGAGACCCAGTACTTC. Its protein product is CASSQGGQGLETQYF.

This clonotype was seen at least ten times. This chain links TRBV5-1 with TRBJ2-3; 8 bases fit TRBD2. V dropped 0 bases and J dropped 5; count of bases not matched to a gene: 14. The CDR3 covers 18 residues. Germline assignment: CDR1 SGHRS and CDR2 YFSETQ. The CDR3 region is CASSLDPNSGRAEDTQYF. For the CDR3, the DNA is TGCGCCAGCAGCTTGGACCCTAACAGCGGGAGAGCGGAAGATACGCAGTATTTT.

V gene TRBV3-1 combines with J gene TRBJ2-7; TRBD1 aligns across 8 bases. The CDR3 spans 14 residues. The V gene end was trimmed by 3 bases and the J gene end by 3 bases; junction bases not matched to a gene: 4. Germline loops: CDR1 LGHDT, CDR2 YNNKEL (reference sequence). The CDR3 sequence: CASSQFTGGYEQYF. DNA of the CDR3: TGTGCCAGCAGCCAGTTCACAGGGGGCTACGAGCAGTACTTC.

This clonotype showed up just a few times. The CDR3 DNA reads TGCAGTGCTAGTCGGCAGGGGGCTTATGAGCAGTTCTTC. Protein sequence: CSASRQGAYEQFF. This chain uses TRBV20-1 with TRBJ2-1; 8 nucleotides line up with TRBD1. Germline V lookup: CDR1 DFQATT, CDR2 SNEGSKA (reference sequence). With 3 bases clipped from V and 8 bases from J, the junction kept 6 bases outside the gene matches. This CDR3 contains 13 residues.

The chain couples TRBV19 to TRBJ1-2; D is perhaps TRBD1 (5 bases). The V end lost 1 base, the J end lost 0 bases, and 9 bases lay between the germline ends. This CDR3 is 15 amino acids long. From germline, CDR1 is LNHDA and CDR2 SQIVND (reference sequence). CDR3 protein: CASSIARGANYGYTF. CDR3 in DNA: TGTGCCAGTAGTATAGCGAGGGGAGCTAACTATGGCTACACCTTC. The variable domain in full, with the rest retrieved from reference TRBV19 and TRBJ1-2, is DGGITQSPKYLFRKEGQNVTLSCEQNLNHDAMYWYRQDPGQGLRLIYYSQIVNDFQKGDIAEGYSVSREKKESFPLTVTSAQKNPTAFYLCASSIARGANYGYTFGSGTRLTVV.